This TCR beta chain emerged from a study of blood T cell repertoires in COVID-19. The CDR3 runs to 13 residues. Sequencing used immunoSEQ multiplex PCR; TCRdb keeps in-frame clones, though not all of them. The sample consists of approximately 260,000 clones, roughly 85% of them appearing once. The V and J genes are TRBV21-1 and TRBJ2-2; the table assigns TRBD2, which was not confirmed against the DNA. TRBV21-1 is a listed pseudogene. The receptor comes from a woman between 65 and 79 years old with acute or convalescent COVID-19. The sequenced sample was peripheral blood. CDR3 nucleotide sequence: TGTGCCAGCAGCCTAAGAAGCACCGGGGAGCTGTTTTTT. This gives the protein CASSLRSTGELFF.